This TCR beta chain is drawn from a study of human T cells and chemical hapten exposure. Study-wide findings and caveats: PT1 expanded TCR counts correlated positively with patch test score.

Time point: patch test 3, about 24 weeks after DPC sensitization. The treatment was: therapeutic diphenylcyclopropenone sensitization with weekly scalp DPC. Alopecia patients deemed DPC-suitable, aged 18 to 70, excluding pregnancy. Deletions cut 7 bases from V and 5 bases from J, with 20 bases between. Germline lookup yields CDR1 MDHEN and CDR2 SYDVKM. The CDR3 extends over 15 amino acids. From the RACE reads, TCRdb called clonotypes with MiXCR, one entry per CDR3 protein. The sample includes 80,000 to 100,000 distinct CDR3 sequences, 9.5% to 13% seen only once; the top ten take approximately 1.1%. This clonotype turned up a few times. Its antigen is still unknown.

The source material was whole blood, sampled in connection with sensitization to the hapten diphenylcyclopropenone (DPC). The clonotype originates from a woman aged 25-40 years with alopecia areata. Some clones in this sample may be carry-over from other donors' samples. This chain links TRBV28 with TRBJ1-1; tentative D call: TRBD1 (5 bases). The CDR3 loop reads CASTLRAGRWTEAFF. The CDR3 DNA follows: TGTGCCAGCACTCTCCGGGCGGGACGTTGGACTGAAGCTTTCTTT. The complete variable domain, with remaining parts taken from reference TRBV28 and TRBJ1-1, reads DVKVTQSSRYLVKRTGEKVFLECVQDMDHENMFWYRQDPGLGLRLIYFSYDVKMKEKGDIPEGYSVSREKKERFSLILESASTNQTSMYLCASTLRAGRWTEAFFGQGTRLTVV.